This TCR beta chain was obtained from a study of T cells in Graves' hyperthyroidism and ophthalmopathy (dated by TCRdb to the late 2010s). For the study in its entirety: A discovery cohort of about 96 patients, about 44 with Graves' ophthalmopathy and about 60 with stable Graves' hyperthyroidism, was used to find distinguishing TCR V-J signatures. Prospective prediction of ophthalmopathy was tested in an independent validation cohort of some 19 hyperthyroidism patients and 17 patients who later progressed to ophthalmopathy. The 100 discovery patients were randomly split 7:3 into training and test sets. Thyroid tissue and blood T-cell repertoires from roughly 6 Graves' hyperthyroidism patients were also compared in the study. Once sampling was done, hyperthyroidism patients were given methimazole at a starting dose of 30 mg daily, whereas ophthalmopathy patients were given high-dose intravenous methylprednisolone. According to the paper, TCR Vbeta CDR3 sequencing was carried out on approximately 140 peripheral blood samples, which came from 40 to 45 ophthalmopathy, some 73 hyperthyroidism and about 17 progressor patients. The full study reports these points: Ophthalmopathy was separated from stable hyperthyroidism by a 13 V-J signature model, with around 88% sensitivity and roughly 84% specificity obtained in cross-validation and 80%/75% obtained in testing. In validation, the model predicted progression to ophthalmopathy with approximately 69% sensitivity and about 73% specificity, a median of 6.5 months before onset. Sample size was not statistically predetermined, and blinding of investigators to group allocation was not performed. Most expanded thyroid clonotypes (frequency above 0.001) were also detected in blood, suggesting blood repertoires may reflect thyroid immune responses.

CDR1 and CDR2, per the germline V gene, are MNHEY and SVGAGI. From V the trimming removes 5 bases and from J it removes 5 bases, while the gene matches leave 5 bases of the junction unaccounted for. Taken from cysteine to phenylalanine, the CDR3 has 13 residues. Kept here is only the CDR3 DNA, which spans 39 bases and is read in frame from base 1. Note on this clonotype: Its cognate antigen has yet to be identified. No qualities accompany the bases; no much larger clone lies one base away.

The TCR beta CDR3 regions were amplified from RNA transcripts. For the first round of RT-PCR on the TCR CDR3, the HTBI primer set was used together with the Qiagen OneStep RT-PCR kit. A second multiplex PCR round built the libraries, followed by size selection and purification. The libraries were sequenced on an Illumina HiSeq2000 using paired-end 100 bp reads. The published analysis was carried out like this. SOAPnuke was used to process the raw data, removing reads that contained adapters or uncalled bases, had a mean Phred below 15, or lacked an exact match to the constant primer or identifier. High-quality paired reads were merged with COPE v1.2.5, and unique nucleotide sequences were defined as clonotypes. Clonotypes were aligned to IMGT TRBV, TRBD and TRBJ reference segments using MiTCR v1.1. Analysis was restricted to V-J combinations with a frequency above 0.0001, which covered just over 98% of repertoires. The TCS score was defined as the ratio of F50 (clonal expansion) to E x V (chaos), calculated using BLOSUM62-based TCRdist between CDR3 peptides within each V-J. Welch's t-statistics and random forest reduced around 520 V-J features to roughly 13, which were used in a naive Bayes classifier (R e1071). The Morisita-Horn index was used to measure how similar the thyroid and blood repertoires were. TCRdb took the public reads, trimmed them with fastp at Q25, ran MiXCR for clone calling and kept in-frame beta chains. Rows are combined by CDR3 protein, so each entry shows the most common genes and DNA. These V and J calls derive from TCRdb rather than the authors' analysis. The sample includes about 660,000 distinct CDR3 sequences, with about 45% observed a single time. The ten top clones hold more than 7% of the sample.

Patients with uncontrolled infections, other autoimmune diseases, pregnancy or lactation were excluded. Clinical symptoms, serum thyroxine and TRAb, thyroid ultrasound, and orbital computed tomography formed the basis for the diagnoses. Trizol reagent was used to extract total RNA, and RNA quality was then checked on an Agilent 2100 Bioanalyzer. Material for sequencing was peripheral blood or thyroid tissue (not recorded which). This sequence originates from an adult man with Graves' disease, either hyperthyroidism or ophthalmopathy (not recorded which). The chain uses TRBV6-5 and TRBJ2-5, with 7 central nucleotides matching TRBD1. The CDR3 in this case is CASSRGGKETQYF. The DNA sequence is given as TGTGCCAGCAGTAGAGGGGGCAAGGAGACCCAGTACTTC.